These 30 T cell receptor beta chains were sequenced from one sample in a study of lymphopenia after photon versus proton radiotherapy. Assay used: immunoSEQ multiplex PCR; TCRdb lists only in-frame clones, some missing. The sample has about 68,000 clones, approximately 90% seen once. The input for sequencing was peripheral blood, taken from a patient treated with photon-based radiotherapy. The origin of the receptors is a woman in her 70s with pancreatic cancer.

The chain carries TRBV4-1 and TRBJ1-5, with 11 bases aligning to TRBD1. This CDR3 is 18 amino acids long. The germline V gene has CDR1 MGHRA and CDR2 YSYEKL. J was trimmed by 0 bases and V by 2 bases; bases with no gene match: 6. The CDR3 region is CASSQKGQGGYSNQPQHF. CDR3 nucleotides: TGCGCCAGCAGCCAAAAGGGACAGGGGGGTTATAGCAATCAGCCCCAGCATTTT.

V is TRBV15 and J is TRBJ2-7; 10 nucleotides agree with TRBD1. This CDR3 is built from 14 residues. The junction had 5 bases not matched to a gene; V was cut back by 3 bases and J by 6 bases. Looked up from germline, CDR1 is LNHNV and CDR2 is YYDKDF (reference sequence). The CDR3 nucleotides read TGTGCCACCAGCAGTGTTAGGACAGGGGGCGAGCAGTACTTC. Its protein is CATSSVRTGGEQYF.

The V call is TRBV15, the J call TRBJ1-6; 8 nucleotides align to TRBD1. The V gene's germline CDR1 is LNHNV and CDR2 YYDKDF (reference sequence). Trimming cost V 3 bases and J 7 bases; bases outside gene matches: 8. CDR3 size: 16 residues. The CDR3 DNA sequence: TGTGCCACCAGCAGTCTCCGGGACAGGAGGAATTCACCCCTCCACTTT. Its protein product is CATSSLRDRRNSPLHF.

J is TRBJ2-3 and V is TRBV5-1; 9 positions agree with TRBD2. The CDR3 is made up of 15 amino acids. J lost 4 bases, V lost 0 bases, and 3 bases had no gene match. Germline CDR1 reads SGHRS; CDR2 reads YFSETQ. CDR3 region: CASSLASGIADTQYF. CDR3 in DNA: TGCGCCAGCAGCTTGGCTAGCGGGATCGCAGATACGCAGTATTTT.

This chain uses TRBV18 with TRBJ1-2, with 7 bases lining up with TRBD1. The ends lost 2 bases at V and 5 bases at J; junction bases unmatched: 5. CDR1 and CDR2 (germline): KGHSH, LQKENI. The CDR3 is made up of 14 amino acids. The CDR3 DNA sequence: TGTGCCAGCTCACCAACGAGACAGGGTTATGGCTACACCTTC. Residues: CASSPTRQGYGYTF. The whole variable domain, filled in from reference TRBV18 and TRBJ1-2, reads NAGVMQNPRHLVRRRGQEARLRCSPMKGHSHVYWYRQLPEEGLKFMVYLQKENIIDESGMPKERFSAEFPKEGPSILRIQQVVRGDSAAYFCASSPTRQGYGYTFGSGTRLTVV.

This clone has only one observation. The chain joins TRBV11-2 to TRBJ1-1; D remains unclear. The germline gives CDR1 SGHAT, CDR2 FQNNGV. Between the trimmed V and J ends, which lost 2 bases and 1 base, there was a span of 8 bases. The CDR3 has 14 amino acids. CDR3 region: CASSLSNRNTEAFF. CDR3 nucleotides: TGTGCCAGCAGCTTATCCAACCGGAACACTGAAGCTTTCTTT. Filled out from reference TRBV11-2 and TRBJ1-1, the complete variable domain reads EAGVAQSPRYKIIEKRQSVAFWCNPISGHATLYWYQQILGQGPKLLIQFQNNGVVDDSQLPKDRFSAERLKGVDSTLKIQPAKLEDSAVYLCASSLSNRNTEAFFGQGTRLTVV.

The chain links TRBV9 to TRBJ1-2; maybe TRBD1 (5 bases). The V gene's germline CDR1 is SGDLS and CDR2 YYNGEE. The CDR3 loop spans 15 amino acids. Trimming shortened V by 1 base and J by 0 bases, and 10 bases separated the two germline ends. The CDR3: CASSVRGDTNYGYTF. For the CDR3, the DNA is TGTGCCAGCAGCGTAAGGGGAGATACTAACTATGGCTACACCTTC.

The chain couples TRBV14 to TRBJ2-5, with 8 bases that match TRBD2. J lost 5 bases, V lost 4 bases, and 9 bases had no gene match. Germline V CDR1 and CDR2: SGHDN, FVKESK. The CDR3 runs to 15 residues. In DNA form, the CDR3 reads TGTGCCAGCAGCCGCAGAACCCCGGGGGGGGAGACCCAGTACTTC. Translated: CASSRRTPGGETQYF.

V gene TRBV19 combines with J gene TRBJ2-5, with a weak D call TRBD2 (7 bases). Germline V gene lookup returns CDR1 LNHDA and CDR2 SQIVND (reference sequence). V was trimmed by 1 base and J by 5 bases, leaving 20 bases between them. CDR3 length equals 17 residues. The CDR3 DNA follows: TGTGCCAGTAGTATAGGTCCTCTACCTGGCGGGGGCGAGACCCAGTACTTC. It is translated as CASSIGPLPGGGETQYF.

This clone came up a few times. This chain uses TRBV5-6 with TRBJ2-2; D gene uncertain. With 2 bases removed from V and 6 bases from J, the gap between germline ends came to 14 bases. This CDR3 spans 15 amino acids. The germline V gene has CDR1 SGHDT and CDR2 YYEEEE. Written as DNA, the CDR3 is TGTGCCAGCAGCTTCGGCACCTCAGGCGCCGGGGAGCTGTTTTTT. This encodes CASSFGTSGAGELFF.

V is TRBV4-3 and J is TRBJ1-3; D not certain. The germline V and J ends were trimmed by 0 bases and 1 base, with 16 bases remaining between them. The CDR3 spans 18 residues. The germline gives CDR1 LGHNA, CDR2 YSLEER. CDR3 loop: CASSQEVSPWGSGNTIYF. DNA of the CDR3: TGCGCCAGCAGCCAAGAGGTCAGCCCCTGGGGTTCTGGAAACACCATATATTTT.

The chain carries TRBV5-1 and TRBJ2-7; tentatively, D is TRBD2 (5 bases). Trimming cost V 0 bases and J 4 bases, with 17 bases left between them. The CDR3 contains 16 residues. The germline gives CDR1 SGHRS, CDR2 YFSETQ. This CDR3 reads CASSLAFPGGGYEQYF. The CDR3 nucleotides read TGCGCCAGCAGCTTGGCCTTCCCGGGCGGCGGGTACGAGCAGTACTTC.

This chain links TRBV4-2 with TRBJ2-2; D is possibly TRBD1 (5 bases). V was trimmed by 6 bases and J by 2 bases, leaving 16 bases between them. In germline, CDR1 is LGHNA, CDR2 YNFKEQ. This CDR3 has 16 amino acids. The CDR3 is CASSSSPGQNTGELFF. DNA of the CDR3: TGTGCCAGCAGTTCTAGTCCAGGACAAAACACCGGGGAGCTGTTTTTT.

The chain employs TRBV6-5 and TRBJ1-1; D ambiguous. Germline V lookup: CDR1 MNHEY, CDR2 SVGAGI. V was trimmed by 3 bases and J by 6 bases, leaving 20 bases between them. The CDR3 is made up of 16 amino acids. The CDR3: CASSYRFSSFFAEAFF. The CDR3, as DNA: TGTGCCAGCAGTTATAGGTTTTCCTCTTTCTTCGCTGAAGCTTTCTTT.

The chain uses TRBV7-2 and TRBJ1-5, with D possibly TRBD1 on 6 matching bases. This CDR3 contains 15 residues. Germline-derived CDR1 and CDR2 are SGHTA and FQGNSA. With 2 bases removed from V and 4 bases from J, the gap between germline ends came to 12 bases. CDR3 sequence reads: CASSLRGAGNQPQHF. In DNA form, the CDR3 reads TGTGCCAGCAGCTTAAGGGGGGCGGGAAATCAGCCCCAGCATTTT. Drawing the rest from reference TRBV7-2 and TRBJ1-5, the complete variable domain is GAGVSQSPSNKVTEKGKDVELRCDPISGHTALYWYRQSLGQGLEFLIYFQGNSAPDKSGLPSDRFSAERTGGSVSTLTIQRTQQEDSAVYLCASSLRGAGNQPQHFGDGTRLSIL.

The chain uses TRBV6-5 and TRBJ1-5; D possibly corresponds to TRBD1 (6 bases). Germline V CDR1 and CDR2: MNHEY, SVGAGI. Trimming shortened V by 5 bases and J by 4 bases, and 15 bases separated the two germline ends. This CDR3 contains 15 residues. The CDR3 nucleotides are TGTGCCAGCAGTCGGGACGACAGGACGAATCAGCCCCAGCATTTT. This translates into CASSRDDRTNQPQHF.

This chain uses TRBV5-1 with TRBJ2-5, with TRBD2 identical over 11 bases. This CDR3 comprises 18 residues. Per germline, CDR1 SGHRS and CDR2 YFSETQ. The V segment lost 4 bases and the J segment 5 bases; nucleotides outside the gene matches: 16. The CDR3 nucleotides read TGCGCCAGCAGCAGCTACGGGACTAGCGGTATTCTGCCGGAGACCCAGTACTTC. It specifies CASSSYGTSGILPETQYF.

The CDR3 here is CASSLRAMANTGELFF. The CDR3 region has the DNA TGTGCCAGCTCACTCCGGGCAATGGCGAACACCGGGGAGCTGTTTTTT. The genes are TRBV18 and TRBJ2-2; D is ambiguous. The V end lost 4 bases, the J end lost 0 bases, and 12 bases lay between the germline ends. Germline V CDR1 and CDR2: KGHSH, LQKENI. CDR3 length: 16 residues.

V and J are TRBV11-2 and TRBJ1-4; D gene uncertain. The V and J ends lost 5 bases and 8 bases respectively, with 15 bases between them. Per germline, CDR1 SGHAT and CDR2 FQNNGV. The CDR3 totals 14 residues. The DNA of the CDR3 is TGTGCCAGCAGCAATAGGCCCACGGGGGAAAAACTGTTTTTT. It translates to CASSNRPTGEKLFF.

This chain connects TRBV5-6 to TRBJ2-1; 8 nucleotides match TRBD2. Germline V gene sequence: CDR1 SGHDT, CDR2 YYEEEE. Germline trimming cut 4 bases from V and 14 bases from J; bases unmatched to any gene: 8. This CDR3 contains 12 residues. CDR3 DNA sequence: TGTGCCAGCAGCCACCGCGGGGGGAGAGAGTTCTTC. Translated: CASSHRGGREFF.

The chain recombines TRBV14 with TRBJ2-5; no definite D call. Germline lookup yields CDR1 SGHDN and CDR2 FVKESK. The CDR3 sequence is 15 residues long. V lost 5 bases, J lost 5 bases, and 18 bases lay in between. DNA of the CDR3: TGTGCCAGCAGCGCGGACCGCGATCTACGGGAGACCCAGTACTTC. Translating it yields CASSADRDLRETQYF.

This clone showed up just once. The chain recombines TRBV30 with TRBJ1-5; possible D gene TRBD1, 6 bases. CDR3 size: 13 residues. The V end lost 0 bases, the J end lost 4 bases, and 7 bases lay between the germline ends. Germline values: CDR1 GTSNPN, CDR2 SVGIG (reference sequence). In DNA, the CDR3 is TGTGCCTGGAGTGTAGACAGGAATCAGCCCCAGCATTTT. This encodes CAWSVDRNQPQHF.

This clone has just a few counts. The chain joins TRBV10-3 to TRBJ2-3; D gene ambiguous. With 10 bases removed from V and 4 bases from J, the gap between germline ends came to 6 bases. This CDR3 region has 10 residues. CDR1 ENHRY and CDR2 SYGVKD come from the germline V gene. The chain's CDR3 is CATWPDTQYF. CDR3 sequence (DNA): TGTGCCACCTGGCCAGATACGCAGTATTTT.

This chain connects TRBV25-1 to TRBJ2-4; D is possibly TRBD1 (5 bases). Between the trimmed V and J ends, which lost 2 bases and 2 bases, there was a span of 7 bases. This CDR3 is 14 amino acids long. Germline assignment: CDR1 MGHDK and CDR2 SYGVNS. The CDR3 loop is CASSEAGTKNIQYF. In nucleotides, the CDR3 is TGTGCCAGCAGTGAAGCAGGGACCAAAAACATTCAGTACTTC.

V usage is TRBV19 and J usage is TRBJ2-2; either TRBD1 or TRBD2 may supply D (5 bases each). The V end was cut by 10 bases, the J end by 3 bases, with 12 bases between. Per the germline V gene, CDR1 is LNHDA and CDR2 is SQIVND (reference sequence). The CDR3 covers 13 residues. DNA for the CDR3: TGTGCCATGCGCAGGGACCACACCGGGGAGCTGTTTTTT. Amino acids: CAMRRDHTGELFF.

The chain employs TRBV2 and TRBJ2-4; D not resolved. The germline CDR1 and CDR2 sequences are SNHLY and FYNNEI. The CDR3 sequence is 16 residues long. Trimming left V 7 bases short and J 0 bases short, with 16 bases between. The CDR3 spells CASNSDLTLAKNIQYF. For the CDR3, the DNA is TGTGCCAGCAACTCGGATCTGACGCTAGCCAAAAACATTCAGTACTTC.

CDR3 nucleotides: TGTGCCAGTAGTTTGGACAGAAATCAGCCCCAGCATTTT. The encoded protein is CASSLDRNQPQHF. The V gene is TRBV19, the J gene TRBJ1-5; weak D call: TRBD1 (6 bases). Germline loops: CDR1 LNHDA, CDR2 SQIVND (reference sequence). Trimming took 5 bases from V and 4 from J, leaving 9 bases between them. The CDR3 is 13 amino acids. Drawing the rest from reference TRBV19 and TRBJ1-5, the complete variable domain is DGGITQSPKYLFRKEGQNVTLSCEQNLNHDAMYWYRQDPGQGLRLIYYSQIVNDFQKGDIAEGYSVSREKKESFPLTVTSAQKNPTAFYLCASSLDRNQPQHFGDGTRLSIL.

CDR3 region: CASSFAGRANYGYTF. Here the CDR3 DNA reads TGCGCCAGCAGCTTCGCGGGCAGGGCTAACTATGGCTACACCTTC. The chain has TRBV4-3 and TRBJ1-2, with D possibly being TRBD1 (5 bases). Germline-derived CDR1 and CDR2 are LGHNA and YSLEER. V gave up 5 bases and J gave up 0 bases, with 13 bases separating them. The CDR3 extends over 15 amino acids.

V and J are TRBV6-5 and TRBJ1-1; D remains ambiguous. Per germline, CDR1 MNHEY and CDR2 SVGAGI. Trimming took off 2 bases at V and 1 base at J, with 8 bases between the two ends. This CDR3 is 14 amino acids long. The CDR3 sequence is CASSYQMPNTEAFF. The CDR3 nucleotides are TGTGCCAGCAGTTACCAGATGCCGAACACTGAAGCTTTCTTT.

The CDR3 bases are TGTGCCTGGTCGGACACCGGGGAGCTGTTTTTT. Translated: CAWSDTGELFF. The J gene is TRBJ2-2, the V gene TRBV30; D not certain. Germline lookup yields CDR1 GTSNPN and CDR2 SVGIG (reference sequence). The CDR3 has 11 amino acids. V lost 5 bases to trimming and J lost 3 bases, with 4 bases between them.